The T cell receptor (beta chain) under discussion was sequenced for a study of T cell therapy after organ transplantation. Details on this clone: Its matching antigen is unknown.

Assay used: immunoSEQ multiplex PCR; TCRdb lists only in-frame clones, some missing. This sample has 15,000 to 20,000 clones, with over 75% found just once. Noted time point: 20-29 weeks after completion of therapy. Germline values: CDR1 SGHRS, CDR2 YFSETQ. CDR3 length: 16 amino acids. Trimming removed 1 base from V and 0 bases from J, with 11 bases in between. Source: CD8+ T cells from blood, taken after autologous CMV-specific T cell therapy. The source is a human patient who had received a solid organ transplant and had CMV disease. Some of the T cells might come from the graft donor. This rearrangement joins TRBV5-1 to TRBJ2-4, with D tentatively TRBD1 (6 bases). Here the CDR3 reads CASSLQGLGAKNIQYF. The CDR3 DNA is TGCGCCAGCAGCTTGCAGGGGCTAGGAGCCAAAAACATTCAGTACTTC.